These 18 T cell receptor beta chains were all obtained from the same sample, sequenced in a study of siplizumab effects on memory and regulatory T cells. Method: immunoSEQ multiplex PCR; TCRdb's copy keeps in-frame clones and lacks some. The table has fewer than 85,000 clones, roughly 94% seen once; the top ten hold around 18%. The sequenced material came from CD8+ T cells sorted from blood. The source of these receptors is a human donor in good health.

The gene calls are TRBV27 and TRBJ2-2, with D possibly being TRBD1 (6 bases). The CDR3 is made up of 13 amino acids. Germline-derived CDR1 and CDR2 are MNHEY and SMNVEV (reference sequence). Trimming took off 7 bases at V and 8 bases at J, with 14 bases between the two ends. The CDR3 region is CASKTTRGGELFF. The CDR3 DNA reads as TGTGCCAGCAAAACTACCAGGGGTGGGGAGCTGTTTTTT.

This sequence joins TRBV27 and TRBJ2-7, with a tentative D call TRBD1 (5 bases). Looked up from germline, CDR1 is MNHEY and CDR2 is SMNVEV (reference sequence). The CDR3 loop spans 12 amino acids. The V end lost 6 bases, the J end lost 3 bases, and 9 bases lay between the germline ends. The CDR3 bases are TGTGCCAGCAGGGCAGGGTACTACGAGCAGTACTTC. Its translation is CASRAGYYEQYF.

This rearrangement joins TRBV27 to TRBJ2-3; 7 nucleotides match TRBD1. The CDR3 is 16 residues long. The germline gives CDR1 MNHEY, CDR2 SMNVEV (reference sequence). J gave up 5 bases and V 7 bases, and 15 bases lay outside the gene matches. Here the CDR3 DNA reads TGTGCCAGCACCTTCAGGGGGAGTAGCGCGAGAGATACGCAGTATTTT. Translating it yields CASTFRGSSARDTQYF.

This clone was seen only once. The rearrangement joins TRBV7-9 to TRBJ1-1; possibly TRBD1 for D (5 bases). This CDR3 contains 12 residues. The germline gives CDR1 SEHNR, CDR2 FQNEAQ (reference sequence). Trimming removed 5 bases at V and 7 bases at J, with 11 bases between. The CDR3 protein is CASSDSPVEAFF. The CDR3, as DNA: TGTGCCAGCAGCGACAGTCCAGTTGAAGCTTTCTTT.

This clone has just a few counts. This chain joins TRBV7-9 and TRBJ1-2; TRBD1 matches 7 bases. The germline gives CDR1 SEHNR, CDR2 FQNEAQ (reference sequence). The CDR3 length is 15 residues. Trimming at V came to 1 base and at J to 4 bases, leaving 6 bases not matched to a gene. CDR3 sequence reads: CASSLGAGGSYGYTF. The CDR3 nucleotides read TGTGCCAGCAGCTTAGGTGCAGGGGGGAGCTATGGCTACACCTTC.

The J gene is TRBJ2-3, the V gene TRBV7-3; tentatively, D is TRBD2 (6 bases). The CDR3 totals 14 residues. Looked up from germline, CDR1 is SGHTA and CDR2 is FQGTGA. Trimming took off 3 bases at V and 7 bases at J, with 14 bases between the two ends. The CDR3 region is CASSFGLGSYTQYF. CDR3 coding DNA: TGTGCCAGCAGCTTTGGTCTCGGGAGTTATACGCAGTATTTT.

This clone was picked up one time. This chain connects TRBV4-1 to TRBJ1-2, with 8 positions matching TRBD1. Germline CDR1 and CDR2: MGHRA and YSYEKL. The length of the CDR3 is 17 residues. Losses at the gene ends were 3 bases for V and 4 bases for J; bases not matched to a gene: 13. The CDR3 reads CASSQTKDRVYTYGYTF. The CDR3 bases are TGCGCCAGCAGCCAGACCAAGGACAGGGTATATACCTATGGCTACACCTTC.

This clone showed up just once. The V gene is TRBV4-1, the J gene TRBJ2-6; 13 bases are shared with TRBD2. V was pared by 1 base and J by 0 bases, with 0 bases of the junction left unmatched. Germline V gives CDR1 MGHRA, CDR2 YSYEKL. The CDR3 runs to 18 residues. The CDR3 nucleotides read TGCGCCAGCAGCCAAGGGACTAGCGGGGGCTCTGGGGCCAACGTCCTGACTTTC. This sequence encodes CASSQGTSGGSGANVLTF.

The chain joins TRBV7-6 to TRBJ2-1, with 10 bases lining up with TRBD2. J lost 7 bases, V lost 1 base, and 13 bases had no gene match. Germline V CDR1 and CDR2: SGHVS, FNYEAQ. The CDR3 runs 18 residues. The CDR3: CASSLVSRLAGAPNEQFF. DNA of the CDR3: TGTGCCAGCAGCTTAGTTTCTCGGCTAGCGGGAGCACCTAATGAGCAGTTCTTC.

The chain uses TRBV9 and TRBJ1-1, with D perhaps TRBD1 (6 bases). CDR3 length: 14 residues. V gave up 3 bases and J gave up 8 bases, with 17 bases separating them. The germline gives CDR1 SGDLS, CDR2 YYNGEE. This CDR3 is CASSEGGGGSEAFF. The DNA for the CDR3 is TGTGCCAGCAGCGAAGGAGGGGGGGGCAGCGAAGCTTTCTTT.

The V and J genes are TRBV7-3 and TRBJ2-1; 10 nucleotides align to TRBD2. The germline V gene encodes CDR1 SGHTA and CDR2 FQGTGA. Trimming took 5 bases from V and 4 from J; bases not matched to a gene: 11. The CDR3 is 17 residues long. The CDR3 sequence: CASSPGTSEDQYNEQFF. CDR3 DNA sequence: TGTGCCAGCAGCCCGGGGACTAGCGAGGACCAATACAATGAGCAGTTCTTC.

V usage is TRBV7-3 and J usage is TRBJ1-2, with a weak D call TRBD1 (6 bases). V gave up 5 bases and J gave up 3 bases, with 16 bases separating them. The CDR3 spans 15 residues. Germline V gene data show CDR1 as SGHTA and CDR2 as FQGTGA. CDR3 bases: TGTGCCAGCAGCCCTTCGACAGGCGCCGACTATGGCTACACCTTC. Protein product: CASSPSTGADYGYTF.

The chain links TRBV5-1 to TRBJ1-2; perhaps TRBD1 as D (5 bases). Trimming removed 2 bases from V and 6 bases from J, with 14 bases in between. Germline assignment: CDR1 SGHRS and CDR2 YFSETQ. The CDR3 spans 14 residues. This chain's CDR3 is CASSLRAVGDGYTF. The DNA for the CDR3 is TGCGCCAGCAGCTTACGGGCCGTAGGGGATGGCTACACCTTC. Variable domain in full (rest from reference TRBV5-1 and TRBJ1-2): KAGVTQTPRYLIKTRGQQVTLSCSPISGHRSVSWYQQTPGQGLQFLFEYFSETQRNKGNFPGRFSGRQFSNSRSEMNVSTLELGDSALYLCASSLRAVGDGYTFGSGTRLTVV.

V usage is TRBV10-2 and J usage is TRBJ1-4; no firm D call. There are 12 residues in the CDR3. Trimming shortened V by 4 bases and J by 8 bases, and 8 bases separated the two germline ends. CDR1 and CDR2 from the germline V gene are WSHSY and SAAADI. The chain's CDR3 is CASSAGEEKLFF. For the CDR3, the DNA is TGCGCCAGCAGTGCTGGGGAGGAAAAACTGTTTTTT.

V gene TRBV4-1 combines with J gene TRBJ2-1, with TRBD2 matching over 13 bases. V trimming: 4 bases; J trimming: 5 bases; junction bases outside the gene matches: 5. The CDR3 has 16 residues. Looked up from germline, CDR1 is MGHRA and CDR2 is YSYEKL. The chain's CDR3 is CASSPYGTSGNNEQFF. DNA for the CDR3: TGCGCCAGCAGCCCCTACGGGACTAGCGGGAACAATGAGCAGTTCTTC.

V usage is TRBV19 and J usage is TRBJ2-1; possibly TRBD1 for D (5 bases). The V gene's germline CDR1 is LNHDA and CDR2 SQIVND (reference sequence). V lost 9 bases and J 6 bases, leaving 12 bases between the germline ends. The CDR3 totals 12 residues. The CDR3 here is CASTLGANEQFF. The CDR3 DNA is TGTGCCAGCACCCTAGGGGCCAATGAGCAGTTCTTC.

V is TRBV4-1 and J is TRBJ1-1, with D unclear. The CDR3 consists of 15 residues. In germline, CDR1 is MGHRA, CDR2 YSYEKL. Between the trimmed V and J ends, which lost 0 bases and 0 bases, there was a span of 8 bases. CDR3 in amino acids: CASSQDGGMNTEAFF. In DNA form, the CDR3 reads TGCGCCAGCAGCCAAGATGGAGGTATGAACACTGAAGCTTTCTTT.

This clone has only a few counts. The V and J genes are TRBV18 and TRBJ1-1, with 7 bases identical to TRBD1. The V gene end was trimmed by 3 bases and the J gene end by 2 bases; junction bases not matched to a gene: 6. This CDR3 is 15 amino acids long. Germline CDR1 and CDR2: KGHSH and LQKENI. As DNA, the CDR3 is TGTGCCAGCTCACCCCGGGACAGTGGAAACACTGAAGCTTTCTTT. As protein: CASSPRDSGNTEAFF.